This T cell receptor beta chain was profiled in a study of cytomegalovirus exposure and HLA in healthy donors. In this sample, this clone turned up once. Its antigen is currently unknown. Primers: 60 Vbeta forward and 13 Jbeta reverse. Libraries were prepared by immunoSEQ multiplex PCR; TCRdb keeps only in-frame clonotypes and omits some of them. This table holds about 88,000 clones, approximately 90% found once. Study-wide results and caveats: Rarity characterized most TCR sequences, yet some public TCRs appeared in many donors. Earlier analysis looked at TCR beta V segments, and most were productive about 90% or about 30% of the time. Per a later analysis, fewer than 20,000 TCR beta sequences showed association with HLA alleles at 0.05 false discovery rate.

The CDR3 covers 13 residues. The germline V gene encodes CDR1 SNHLY and CDR2 FYNNEI. V lost 8 bases, J lost 3 bases, and 11 bases lay in between. This sequence originates from a man aged 18 to 35 in good health and CMV-seronegative. Sample: PBMCs. The chain recombines TRBV2 with TRBJ2-1; no clear D gene. The DNA for the CDR3 is TGTGCCAGCCTAGAGATGGGCTACAATGAGCAGTTCTTC. Amino acids: CASLEMGYNEQFF.